What follows is one T cell receptor (beta chain) and its context. CDR3 length: 14 amino acids. Germline V gene sequence: CDR1 SGHRS, CDR2 YFSETQ. V lost 4 bases, J lost 7 bases, and 10 bases stayed unmatched. This sample stems from a study of blood T cells in healthy people across ages. A second roughly 7 to 12 cycle PCR used barcoded and J-beta primers. TCRdb redid the calling of the 5' RACE reads with MiXCR, one entry per CDR3 protein. The data show hundreds of thousands of distinct CDR3 sequences, with 58% seen just once and over 30% held by the top ten. Sequenced sample: blood. This clonotype was obtained from a man in his fifties or sixties in good health. The V gene is TRBV5-1, the J gene TRBJ2-5; TRBD2 aligns across 7 bases. The CDR3 loop reads CASSVGLEGTTQYF. Here the CDR3 DNA reads TGCGCCAGCAGCGTCGGACTAGAGGGTACGACCCAGTACTTC.